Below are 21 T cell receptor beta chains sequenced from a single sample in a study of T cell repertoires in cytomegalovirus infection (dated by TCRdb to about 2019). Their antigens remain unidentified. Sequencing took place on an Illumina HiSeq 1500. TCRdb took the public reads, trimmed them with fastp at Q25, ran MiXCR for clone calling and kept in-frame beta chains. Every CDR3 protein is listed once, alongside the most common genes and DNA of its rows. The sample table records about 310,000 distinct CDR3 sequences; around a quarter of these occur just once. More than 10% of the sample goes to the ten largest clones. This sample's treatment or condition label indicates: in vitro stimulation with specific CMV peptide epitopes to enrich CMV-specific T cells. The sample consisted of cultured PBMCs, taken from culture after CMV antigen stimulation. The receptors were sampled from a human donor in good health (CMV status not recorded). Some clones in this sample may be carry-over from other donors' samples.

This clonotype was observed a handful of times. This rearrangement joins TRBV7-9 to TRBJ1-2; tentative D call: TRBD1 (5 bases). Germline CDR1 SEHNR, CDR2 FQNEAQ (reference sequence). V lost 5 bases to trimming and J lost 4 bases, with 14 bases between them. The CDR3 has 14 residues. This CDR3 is CASSPRQLPYGYTF. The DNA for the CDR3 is TGTGCCAGCAGCCCGCGACAGCTCCCCTATGGCTACACCTTC.

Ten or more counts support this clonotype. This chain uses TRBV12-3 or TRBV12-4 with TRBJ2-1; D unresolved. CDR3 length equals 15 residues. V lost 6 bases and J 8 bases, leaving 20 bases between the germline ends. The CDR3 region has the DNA TGTGCCAGCAGCCCGCCGGGCCTTTTCCCCCATGAGCAGTTCTTC. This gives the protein CASSPPGLFPHEQFF.

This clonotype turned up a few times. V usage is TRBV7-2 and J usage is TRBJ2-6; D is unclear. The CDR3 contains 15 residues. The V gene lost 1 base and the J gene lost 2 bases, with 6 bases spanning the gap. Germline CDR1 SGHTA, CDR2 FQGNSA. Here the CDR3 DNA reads TGTGCCAGCAGCTTAGTAGACGCTGGGGCCAACGTCCTGACTTTC. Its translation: CASSLVDAGANVLTF.

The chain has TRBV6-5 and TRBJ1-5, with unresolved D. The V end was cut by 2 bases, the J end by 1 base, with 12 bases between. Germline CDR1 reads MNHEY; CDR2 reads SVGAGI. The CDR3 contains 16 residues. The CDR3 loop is CASSYANPGSNQPQHF. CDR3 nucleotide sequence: TGTGCCAGCAGTTACGCAAATCCGGGAAGCAATCAGCCCCAGCATTTT.

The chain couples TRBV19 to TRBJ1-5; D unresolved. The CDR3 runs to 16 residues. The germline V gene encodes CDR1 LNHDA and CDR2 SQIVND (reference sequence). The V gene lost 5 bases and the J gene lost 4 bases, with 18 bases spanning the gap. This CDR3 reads CASSPLSSTWNQPQHF. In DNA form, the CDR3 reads TGTGCCAGTAGTCCCTTGTCGTCTACGTGGAATCAGCCCCAGCATTTT.

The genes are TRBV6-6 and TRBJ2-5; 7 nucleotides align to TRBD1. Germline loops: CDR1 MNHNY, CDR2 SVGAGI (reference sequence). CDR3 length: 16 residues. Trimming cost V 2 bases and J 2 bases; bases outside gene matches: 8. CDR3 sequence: CASSYPTPGQQETQYF. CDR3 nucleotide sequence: TGTGCCAGCAGTTACCCCACTCCGGGACAGCAAGAGACCCAGTACTTC.

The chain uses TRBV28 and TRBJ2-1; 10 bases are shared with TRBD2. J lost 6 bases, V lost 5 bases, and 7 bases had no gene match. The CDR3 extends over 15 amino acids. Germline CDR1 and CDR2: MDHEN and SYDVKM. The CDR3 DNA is TGTGCCAGCAGTGGGCTCCTAGCGGGAGCCAATGAGCAGTTCTTC. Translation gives CASSGLLAGANEQFF.

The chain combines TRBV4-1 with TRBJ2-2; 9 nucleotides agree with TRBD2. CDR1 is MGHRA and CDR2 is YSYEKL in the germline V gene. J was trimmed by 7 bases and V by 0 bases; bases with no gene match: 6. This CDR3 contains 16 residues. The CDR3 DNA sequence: TGCGCCAGCAGCCAAGAGGCGGGAGGGCCCGTCGGGGAGCTGTTTTTT. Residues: CASSQEAGGPVGELFF.

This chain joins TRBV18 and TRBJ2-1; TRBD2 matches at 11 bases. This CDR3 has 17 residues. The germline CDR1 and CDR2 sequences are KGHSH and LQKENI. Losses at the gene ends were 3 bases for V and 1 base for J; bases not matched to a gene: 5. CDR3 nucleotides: TGTGCCAGCTCACCTACGAGACTAGCGGGATCCTACAATGAGCAGTTCTTC. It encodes CASSPTRLAGSYNEQFF.

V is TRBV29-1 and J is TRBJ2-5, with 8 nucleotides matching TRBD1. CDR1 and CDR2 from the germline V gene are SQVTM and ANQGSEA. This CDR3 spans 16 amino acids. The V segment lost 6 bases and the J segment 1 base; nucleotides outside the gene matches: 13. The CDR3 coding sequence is TGCAGCGTCCAAGCCGGGACAGGTTTATTCCAAGAGACCCAGTACTTC. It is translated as CSVQAGTGLFQETQYF.

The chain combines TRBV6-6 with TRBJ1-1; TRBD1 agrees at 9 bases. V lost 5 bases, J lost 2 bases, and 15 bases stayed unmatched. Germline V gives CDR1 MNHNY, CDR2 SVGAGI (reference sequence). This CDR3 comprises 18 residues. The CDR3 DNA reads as TGTGCCAGCAGTCCGACTAACCGGGACAGGGCATCCAACACTGAAGCTTTCTTT. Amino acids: CASSPTNRDRASNTEAFF.

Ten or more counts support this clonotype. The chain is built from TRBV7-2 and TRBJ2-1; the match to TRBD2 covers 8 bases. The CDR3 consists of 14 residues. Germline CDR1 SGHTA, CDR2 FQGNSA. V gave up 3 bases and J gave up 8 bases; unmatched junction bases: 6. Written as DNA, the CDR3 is TGTGCCAGCAGCTTTAGCGGGAAGTCTGATGAGCAGTTCTTC. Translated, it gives CASSFSGKSDEQFF.

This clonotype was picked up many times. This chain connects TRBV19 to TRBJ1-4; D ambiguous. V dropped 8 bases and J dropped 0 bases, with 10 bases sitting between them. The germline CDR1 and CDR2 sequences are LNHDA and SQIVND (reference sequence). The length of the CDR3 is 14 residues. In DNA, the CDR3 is TGTGCCAGTTGTGGTTCTACAACTAATGAAAAACTGTTTTTT. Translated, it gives CASCGSTTNEKLFF. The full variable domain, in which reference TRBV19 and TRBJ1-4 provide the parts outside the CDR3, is DGGITQSPKYLFRKEGQNVTLSCEQNLNHDAMYWYRQDPGQGLRLIYYSQIVNDFQKGDIAEGYSVSREKKESFPLTVTSAQKNPTAFYLCASCGSTTNEKLFFGSGTQLSVL.

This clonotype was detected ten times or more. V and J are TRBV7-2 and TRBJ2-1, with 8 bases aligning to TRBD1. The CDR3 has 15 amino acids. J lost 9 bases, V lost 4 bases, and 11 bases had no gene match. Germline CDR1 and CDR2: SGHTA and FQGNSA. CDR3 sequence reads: CASSSRTGNPVEQFF. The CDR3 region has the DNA TGTGCCAGCAGCTCGAGGACAGGGAACCCAGTTGAGCAGTTCTTC.

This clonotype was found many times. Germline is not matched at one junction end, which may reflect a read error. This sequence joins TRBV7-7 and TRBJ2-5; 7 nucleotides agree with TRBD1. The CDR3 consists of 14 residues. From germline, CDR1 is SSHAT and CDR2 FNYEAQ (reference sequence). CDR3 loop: CASSLGGRQETQYF. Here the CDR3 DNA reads TGTGCTAGCAGCTTAGGGGGCCGCCAAGAGACCCAGTACTTC.

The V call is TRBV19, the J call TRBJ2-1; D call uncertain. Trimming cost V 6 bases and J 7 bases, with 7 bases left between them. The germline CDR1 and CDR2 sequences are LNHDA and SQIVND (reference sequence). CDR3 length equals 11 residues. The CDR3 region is CASRRANEQFF. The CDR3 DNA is TGTGCCAGTAGGAGAGCAAATGAGCAGTTCTTC. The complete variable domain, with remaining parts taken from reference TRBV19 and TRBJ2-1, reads DGGITQSPKYLFRKEGQNVTLSCEQNLNHDAMYWYRQDPGQGLRLIYYSQIVNDFQKGDIAEGYSVSREKKESFPLTVTSAQKNPTAFYLCASRRANEQFFGPGTRLTVL.

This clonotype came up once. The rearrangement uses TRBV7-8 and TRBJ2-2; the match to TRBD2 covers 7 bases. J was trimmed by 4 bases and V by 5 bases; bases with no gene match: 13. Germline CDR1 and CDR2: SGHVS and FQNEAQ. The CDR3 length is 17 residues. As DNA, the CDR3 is TGTGCCAGCAGCATGTACGATTCTAGCGGATTCACCGGGGAGCTGTTTTTT. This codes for CASSMYDSSGFTGELFF.

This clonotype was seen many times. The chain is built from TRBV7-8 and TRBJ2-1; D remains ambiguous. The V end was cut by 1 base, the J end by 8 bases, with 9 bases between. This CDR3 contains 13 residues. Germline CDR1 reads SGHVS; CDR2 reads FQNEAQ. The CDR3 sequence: CASSLVPSDEQFF. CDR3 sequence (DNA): TGTGCCAGCAGCTTAGTTCCCAGCGATGAGCAGTTCTTC.

This chain's CDR3 is CASSSPGQGTVQTQYF. The CDR3 DNA follows: TGTGCCAGCAGTTCGCCGGGACAGGGAACAGTACAGACCCAGTACTTC. V is TRBV28 and J is TRBJ2-5; 9 bases align to TRBD1. Per the germline V gene, CDR1 is MDHEN and CDR2 is SYDVKM. J gave up 6 bases and V 4 bases, and 12 bases lay outside the gene matches. The CDR3 loop spans 16 amino acids.

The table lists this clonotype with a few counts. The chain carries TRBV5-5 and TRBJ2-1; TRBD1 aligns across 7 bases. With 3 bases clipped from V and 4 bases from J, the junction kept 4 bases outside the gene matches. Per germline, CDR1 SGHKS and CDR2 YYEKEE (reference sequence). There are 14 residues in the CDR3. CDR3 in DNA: TGTGCCAGCAGCTGGGACAGCAATTACAATGAGCAGTTCTTC. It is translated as CASSWDSNYNEQFF.

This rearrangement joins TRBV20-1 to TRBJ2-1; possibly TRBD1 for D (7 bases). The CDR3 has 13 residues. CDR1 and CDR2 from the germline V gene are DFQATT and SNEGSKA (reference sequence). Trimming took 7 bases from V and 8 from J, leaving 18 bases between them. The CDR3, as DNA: TGCAGTGAAAGACAGGGAGGAGTAGATGAGCAGTTCTTC. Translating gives CSERQGGVDEQFF.